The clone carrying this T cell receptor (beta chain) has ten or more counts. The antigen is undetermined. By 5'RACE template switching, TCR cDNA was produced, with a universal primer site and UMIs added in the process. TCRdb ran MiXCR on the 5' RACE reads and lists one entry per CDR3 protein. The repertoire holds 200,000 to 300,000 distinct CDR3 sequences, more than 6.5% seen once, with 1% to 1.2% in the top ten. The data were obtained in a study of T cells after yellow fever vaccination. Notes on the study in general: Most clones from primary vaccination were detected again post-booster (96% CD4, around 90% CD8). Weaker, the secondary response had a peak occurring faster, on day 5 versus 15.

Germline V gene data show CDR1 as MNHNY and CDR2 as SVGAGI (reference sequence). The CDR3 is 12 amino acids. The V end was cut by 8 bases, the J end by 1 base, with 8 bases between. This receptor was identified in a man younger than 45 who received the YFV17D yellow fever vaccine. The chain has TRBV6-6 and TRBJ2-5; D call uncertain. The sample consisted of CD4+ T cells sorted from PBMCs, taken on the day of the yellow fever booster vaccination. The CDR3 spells CASSGSQETQYF. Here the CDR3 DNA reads TGTGCCAGCTCCGGCAGCCAAGAGACCCAGTACTTC.